A selection of T cell receptor beta chains follows, all from one sample in a study of blood T cell repertoires in COVID-19. TCRdb's copy holds only in-frame clones and misses some; the assay was immunoSEQ multiplex PCR. The sample lists 300,000 to 400,000 clones; about 86% were seen once. The sample comprised PBMCs or T cells enriched from blood (not recorded which). These TCRs come from a woman between 40 and 55 years old with acute COVID-19. Both conserved end residues are part of each CDR3. The D gene is left open where the match is weak.

cdr3_length	v_call	d_call	j_call	cdr3_aa	cdr3_nt
15	TRBV2	.	TRBJ1-2	CASRPGQTLVYGYTF	TGTGCCAGCAGACCTGGACAGACCTTGGTCTATGGCTACACCTTC
15	TRBV9	.	TRBJ2-3	CASSVSWLGTDTQYF	TGTGCCAGCAGCGTAAGTTGGCTTGGCACAGATACGCAGTATTTT
14	TRBV5-5	.	TRBJ1-1	CASSLRTGVSEAFF	TGTGCCAGCAGCCTACGTACAGGCGTCTCTGAAGCTTTCTTT
18	TRBV19	TRBD1	TRBJ2-6	CASTNRQGAISGANVLTF	TGTGCCAGTACCAATCGACAGGGTGCAATCTCTGGGGCCAACGTCCTGACTTTC
16	TRBV4-3	.	TRBJ2-1	CASSQEGLAGYNEQFF	TGCGCCAGCAGCCAAGAAGGCCTAGCAGGATACAATGAGCAGTTCTTC
15	TRBV7-8	.	TRBJ1-3	CASSSSSRLGNTIYF	TGTGCCAGCAGCTCCTCCAGCAGACTTGGAAACACCATATATTTT
13	TRBV10-3	.	TRBJ2-7	CATSETGAYEQYF	TGTGCCACCTCCGAGACAGGAGCCTACGAGCAGTACTTC
15	TRBV19	.	TRBJ1-4	CASSLSTGINEKLFF	TGTGCCAGTAGTTTATCAACCGGGATCAATGAAAAACTGTTTTTT
17	TRBV5-1	.	TRBJ1-1	CASSLSGGQVVNTEAFF	TGCGCCAGCAGCTTGTCGGGGGGTCAAGTGGTGAACACTGAAGCTTTCTTT
16	TRBV5-4	.	TRBJ2-2	CASSRAGGTPLGELFF	TGTGCCAGCAGCCGCGCCGGAGGGACTCCGCTCGGGGAGCTGTTTTTT